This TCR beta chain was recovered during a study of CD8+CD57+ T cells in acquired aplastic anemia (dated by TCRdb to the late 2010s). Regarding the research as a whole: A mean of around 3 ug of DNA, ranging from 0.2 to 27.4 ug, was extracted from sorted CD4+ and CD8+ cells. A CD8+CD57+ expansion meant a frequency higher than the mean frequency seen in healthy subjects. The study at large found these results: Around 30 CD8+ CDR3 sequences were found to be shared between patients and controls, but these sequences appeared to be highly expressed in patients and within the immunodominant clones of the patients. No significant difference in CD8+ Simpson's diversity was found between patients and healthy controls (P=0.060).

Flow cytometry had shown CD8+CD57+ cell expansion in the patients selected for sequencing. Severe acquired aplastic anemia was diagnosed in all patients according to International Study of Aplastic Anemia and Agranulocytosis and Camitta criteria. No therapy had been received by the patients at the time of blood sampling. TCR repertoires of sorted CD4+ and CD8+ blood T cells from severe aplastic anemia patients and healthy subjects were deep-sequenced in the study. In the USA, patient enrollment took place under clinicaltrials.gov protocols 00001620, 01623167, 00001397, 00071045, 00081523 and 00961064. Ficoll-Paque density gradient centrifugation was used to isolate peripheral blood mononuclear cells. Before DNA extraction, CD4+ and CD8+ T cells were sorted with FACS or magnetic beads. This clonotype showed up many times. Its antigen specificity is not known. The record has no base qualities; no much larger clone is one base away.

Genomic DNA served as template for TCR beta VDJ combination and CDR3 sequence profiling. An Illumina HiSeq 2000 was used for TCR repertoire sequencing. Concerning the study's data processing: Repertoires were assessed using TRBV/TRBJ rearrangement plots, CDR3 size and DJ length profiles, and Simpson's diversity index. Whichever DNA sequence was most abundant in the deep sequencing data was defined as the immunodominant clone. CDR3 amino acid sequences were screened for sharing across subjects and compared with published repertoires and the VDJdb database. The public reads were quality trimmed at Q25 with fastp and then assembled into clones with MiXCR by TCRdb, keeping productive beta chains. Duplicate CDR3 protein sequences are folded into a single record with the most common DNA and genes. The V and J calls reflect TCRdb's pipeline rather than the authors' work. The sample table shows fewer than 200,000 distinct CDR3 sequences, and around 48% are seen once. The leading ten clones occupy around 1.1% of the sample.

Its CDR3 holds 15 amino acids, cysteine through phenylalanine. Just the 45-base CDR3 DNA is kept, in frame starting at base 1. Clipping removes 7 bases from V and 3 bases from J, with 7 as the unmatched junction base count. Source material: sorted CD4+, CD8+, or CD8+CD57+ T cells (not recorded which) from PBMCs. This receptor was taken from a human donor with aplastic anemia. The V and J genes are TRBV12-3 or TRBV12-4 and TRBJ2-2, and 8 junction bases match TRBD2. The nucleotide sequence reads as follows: TGTGCCAGCACCCTCGGGGGGGCATACACCGGGGAGCTGTTTTTT. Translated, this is CASTLGGAYTGELFF.